This T cell receptor (beta chain) stems from a study of blood T cell repertoires in COVID-19. Background on the study: PBMCs, B-cell-depleted T cells, or T cells provided the cDNA or gDNA that made up the material.

The V end lost 0 bases, the J end lost 0 bases, and 21 bases lay between the germline ends. Germline loops: CDR1 LNHDA, CDR2 SQIVND (reference sequence). The CDR3 has 20 residues. TCRdb's table, derived via immunoSEQ multiplex PCR, lists solely in-frame clones and lacks some. The table shows 130,000 or so clones, with about 83% occurring only once. Residents of about two dozen US areas, aged about 18 to 95 years, made up the participants. Cohorts were based on clinical histories the participants reported. Symptom resolution, clearance, or two negative PCRs marked donors in Cohort 3 as recovered. This clone was seen only once.

The origin of this receptor is a woman aged 30 to 39 who had recovered from COVID-19. J is TRBJ1-5 and V is TRBV19; maybe TRBD1 (5 bases). The specimen was PBMCs or T cells enriched from blood (not recorded which). The CDR3 loop is CASSIDPPWGAGYSNQPQHF. CDR3 nucleotides: TGTGCCAGTAGTATAGACCCCCCGTGGGGCGCCGGATATAGCAATCAGCCCCAGCATTTT. The full variable domain, in which reference TRBV19 and TRBJ1-5 provide the parts outside the CDR3, is DGGITQSPKYLFRKEGQNVTLSCEQNLNHDAMYWYRQDPGQGLRLIYYSQIVNDFQKGDIAEGYSVSREKKESFPLTVTSAQKNPTAFYLCASSIDPPWGAGYSNQPQHFGDGTRLSIL.